The rows below give T cell receptor beta chains drawn from one sample of a study of regulatory T cells in long-lasting Graves disease. TCRdb independently ran MiXCR on the multiplex PCR reads; one entry per CDR3 protein. Found here are 350,000 to 450,000 distinct CDR3 sequences, under 15% of them singletons; the top ten hold 16%. This sample also appeared in a second study, on T cells in Graves' hyperthyroidism and ophthalmopathy.

The source material was peripheral blood mononuclear cells (PBMCs), sampled at new diagnosis, from a patient treated with antithyroid drugs. The source of these receptors is a woman in her twenties or thirties with Graves disease. CDR3s include the opening cysteine and the closing phenylalanine or tryptophan. Each record gives: CDR3 DNA, CDR3 protein, clone size, D gene, V gene, J gene. A D gene is named only where the DNA matches it firmly. Clone size is given for some rows only: seen once, a few or many times, or a class if the clone is expanded.

CDR3nt: TGTGCCAGTAGTATTGGCGGGGATAACACTGAAGCTTTCTTT
CDR3aa: CASSIGGDNTEAFF
abundance: many
d_gene: NA
v_gene: TRBV19
j_gene: TRBJ1-1

CDR3nt: TGCAGCGTTGGAACCGTCGAGGGCTACACCTTC
CDR3aa: CSVGTVEGYTF
abundance: many
d_gene: NA
v_gene: TRBV29-1
j_gene: TRBJ1-2

CDR3nt: TGTGCCAGCAGTTACGGACGGAAGAATGAGCAGTTCTTC
CDR3aa: CASSYGRKNEQFF
abundance: many
d_gene: NA
v_gene: TRBV6-2/TRBV6-3
j_gene: TRBJ2-1

CDR3nt: TGTGCCTGGATGCCAGGGACCATTTATGGCTACACCTTC
CDR3aa: CAWMPGTIYGYTF
abundance: many
d_gene: NA
v_gene: TRBV30
j_gene: TRBJ1-2

CDR3nt: TGTGCCTGGGGTGGAGAGACCCAGTACTTC
CDR3aa: CAWGGETQYF
abundance: many
d_gene: NA
v_gene: TRBV11-2
j_gene: TRBJ2-5

CDR3nt: TGCGCCAGCAGCATGATCAGACTAGCGGGAGGTGTGAACACCGGGGAGCTGTTTTTT
CDR3aa: CASSMIRLAGGVNTGELFF
abundance: NA
d_gene: TRBD2
v_gene: TRBV5-1
j_gene: TRBJ2-2

CDR3nt: TGTGCCAGCAGCTTAGGGGCAGTTGGCTACGAGCAGTACTTC
CDR3aa: CASSLGAVGYEQYF
abundance: few
d_gene: NA
v_gene: TRBV7-2
j_gene: TRBJ2-7

CDR3nt: TGTGCCAGTAGTATTACAGGGATCAACCTGGGCTACACCTTC
CDR3aa: CASSITGINLGYTF
abundance: NA
d_gene: NA
v_gene: TRBV19
j_gene: TRBJ1-2

CDR3nt: TGCAGCGTAGACCACTTCGGACTAGCGGGAGGAGATACGCAGTATTTT
CDR3aa: CSVDHFGLAGGDTQYF
abundance: few
d_gene: TRBD2
v_gene: TRBV29-1
j_gene: TRBJ2-3

CDR3nt: TGCGCCAGCAGTGTCCACTCCAAAGACTACAATGAGCAGTTCTTC
CDR3aa: CASSVHSKDYNEQFF
abundance: NA
d_gene: NA
v_gene: TRBV10-2
j_gene: TRBJ2-1

CDR3nt: TGTGCCAGCAGCTTAGGGTTCTTCGGGGAGCTGTTTTTT
CDR3aa: CASSLGFFGELFF
abundance: NA
d_gene: NA
v_gene: TRBV7-9
j_gene: TRBJ2-2

CDR3nt: TGCGCCAGCAGGCTTCGAGGGGGACTAGCGGGAGGGCGCCCCTACGAGCAGTACTTC
CDR3aa: CASRLRGGLAGGRPYEQYF
abundance: few
d_gene: TRBD2
v_gene: TRBV5-1
j_gene: TRBJ2-7

CDR3nt: TGCGCCAGCAGCTACGGACTGTTAACCTACGAGCAGTACTTC
CDR3aa: CASSYGLLTYEQYF
abundance: few
d_gene: NA
v_gene: TRBV5-1
j_gene: TRBJ2-7

CDR3nt: TGTGCCAGCAGACCGACAGGGGCGAACACTGAAGCTTTCTTT
CDR3aa: CASRPTGANTEAFF
abundance: many
d_gene: TRBD1
v_gene: TRBV28
j_gene: TRBJ1-1

CDR3nt: TGTGCCAGCAGTGAAGTCGCTATAACGAAGCAGAGAATAACTAACACTGAAGCTTTCTTT
CDR3aa: CASSEVAITKQRITNTEAFF
abundance: many
d_gene: NA
v_gene: TRBV2
j_gene: TRBJ1-1

CDR3nt: TGCAGTGCTCCCCGCGGGGGGCGAATCTACAATGAGCAGTTCTTC
CDR3aa: CSAPRGGRIYNEQFF
abundance: few
d_gene: TRBD2
v_gene: TRBV20-1
j_gene: TRBJ2-1

CDR3nt: TGTGCCAGCAGCTTAATTACCAGGGGGCTGGTCGACGAGCAGTACTTC
CDR3aa: CASSLITRGLVDEQYF
abundance: few
d_gene: TRBD1
v_gene: TRBV7-2
j_gene: TRBJ2-7

CDR3nt: TGTGCCAGCAGCTACGGGGCAACTAATGAAAAACTGTTTTTT
CDR3aa: CASSYGATNEKLFF
abundance: few
d_gene: NA
v_gene: TRBV5-6
j_gene: TRBJ1-4

CDR3nt: TGCAGCGTTGATACTGGAAACACCATATATTTT
CDR3aa: CSVDTGNTIYF
abundance: few
d_gene: NA
v_gene: TRBV29-1
j_gene: TRBJ1-3

CDR3nt: TGTGCCAGCATGGTACAGGCGGGTCACGAGCAGTACTTC
CDR3aa: CASMVQAGHEQYF
abundance: many
d_gene: NA
v_gene: TRBV28
j_gene: TRBJ2-7

CDR3nt: TGTGCCAGCAGTGATGGGACAGGCTCCTACGAGCAGTACTTC
CDR3aa: CASSDGTGSYEQYF
abundance: many
d_gene: TRBD1
v_gene: TRBV6-1
j_gene: TRBJ2-7

CDR3nt: TGTGCCAGCAGTTTATACCCGGGACAGGGGGCTTATACGCAGTATTTT
CDR3aa: CASSLYPGQGAYTQYF
abundance: many
d_gene: TRBD1
v_gene: TRBV27
j_gene: TRBJ2-3

CDR3nt: TGTGCCACCTCCTTTGGCGGGCATCCCTACGAGCAGTACTTC
CDR3aa: CATSFGGHPYEQYF
abundance: NA
d_gene: NA
v_gene: TRBV19
j_gene: TRBJ2-7

CDR3nt: TGTGCCAGCAGCTCCATGGGACAGCCCCACACCGGGGAGCTGTTTTTT
CDR3aa: CASSSMGQPHTGELFF
abundance: few
d_gene: TRBD1
v_gene: TRBV4-2
j_gene: TRBJ2-2

CDR3nt: TGTGCCAGCTCACCACTTGTTCCCCATGGTCGGGATTCACCCCTCCACTTT
CDR3aa: CASSPLVPHGRDSPLHF
abundance: many
d_gene: NA
v_gene: TRBV18
j_gene: TRBJ1-6

CDR3nt: TGTGCCAGCAGTTTGACGCCCGGGAGGGACAATGAGCAGTTCTTC
CDR3aa: CASSLTPGRDNEQFF
abundance: few
d_gene: TRBD2
v_gene: TRBV27
j_gene: TRBJ2-1

CDR3nt: TGTGCCGGGGGACAGGGTTCTACTGGGGCCAACGTCCTGACTTTC
CDR3aa: CAGGQGSTGANVLTF
abundance: few
d_gene: TRBD1
v_gene: TRBV30
j_gene: TRBJ2-6

CDR3nt: TGTGCCACCAGTGACCCAGCGGGTACCAGCACAGATACGCAGTATTTT
CDR3aa: CATSDPAGTSTDTQYF
abundance: few
d_gene: NA
v_gene: TRBV24-1
j_gene: TRBJ2-3

CDR3nt: TGTGCCTGGAGTGTTATGTGGGGAGCTGTCACTGAAGCTTTCTTT
CDR3aa: CAWSVMWGAVTEAFF
abundance: many
d_gene: NA
v_gene: TRBV30
j_gene: TRBJ1-1

CDR3nt: TGTGCCTGGAGTACCCCGACTAGCGGATCCTACGAGCAGTACTTC
CDR3aa: CAWSTPTSGSYEQYF
abundance: many
d_gene: TRBD2
v_gene: TRBV30
j_gene: TRBJ2-7

CDR3nt: TGTGCCAGCAGTGAAGGGACAGGGGACACCGGGGAGCTGTTTTTT
CDR3aa: CASSEGTGDTGELFF
abundance: many
d_gene: TRBD1
v_gene: TRBV6-4
j_gene: TRBJ2-2

CDR3nt: TGTGCCAGCACCCGGACAGGGGCCGGGGCCAACGTCCTGACTTTC
CDR3aa: CASTRTGAGANVLTF
abundance: many
d_gene: TRBD1
v_gene: TRBV28
j_gene: TRBJ2-6

CDR3nt: TGTGCCAGCAGCCTGACTAGCGGCCTAGCCAAAAACATTCAGTACTTC
CDR3aa: CASSLTSGLAKNIQYF
abundance: many
d_gene: TRBD2
v_gene: TRBV11-2
j_gene: TRBJ2-4

CDR3nt: TGTGCCAGCAGCTTAAGCGGCGCAGGGAATTCACCCCTCCACTTT
CDR3aa: CASSLSGAGNSPLHF
abundance: many
d_gene: NA
v_gene: TRBV14
j_gene: TRBJ1-6

CDR3nt: TGCGCCAGCAGGCCGGGTGAAGAGACCCAGTACTTC
CDR3aa: CASRPGEETQYF
abundance: NA
d_gene: NA
v_gene: TRBV5-1
j_gene: TRBJ2-5

CDR3nt: TGTGCCAGCAGCTTAGTTGTAGCCGGGGATGAGCAGTTCTTC
CDR3aa: CASSLVVAGDEQFF
abundance: many
d_gene: NA
v_gene: TRBV7-2
j_gene: TRBJ2-1

CDR3nt: TGTGCCAGCAGCCACCCGACAGGGGAGGAGGAAAAACTGTTTTTT
CDR3aa: CASSHPTGEEEKLFF
abundance: NA
d_gene: TRBD1
v_gene: TRBV16
j_gene: TRBJ1-4

CDR3nt: TGTGCCAGCCTCCAGGGGGCCTCCTATAATTCACCCCTCCACTTT
CDR3aa: CASLQGASYNSPLHF
abundance: many
d_gene: TRBD1
v_gene: TRBV28
j_gene: TRBJ1-6

CDR3nt: TGTGCCTGGAGTGTAAACGGGGTCGGTGAGCAGTTCTTC
CDR3aa: CAWSVNGVGEQFF
abundance: NA
d_gene: NA
v_gene: TRBV30
j_gene: TRBJ2-1

CDR3nt: TGTGCCAGCAGCGTTGAAGGGGGGAGCACTGAAGCTTTCTTT
CDR3aa: CASSVEGGSTEAFF
abundance: many
d_gene: NA
v_gene: TRBV9
j_gene: TRBJ1-1

CDR3nt: TGCGCCAGCAGTAGGGACCTTGATACGCAGTATTTT
CDR3aa: CASSRDLDTQYF
abundance: NA
d_gene: NA
v_gene: TRBV10-1
j_gene: TRBJ2-3

CDR3nt: TGTGCCAGCAGCTTATGGGGGACTGCAGAAGAGACCCAGTACTTC
CDR3aa: CASSLWGTAEETQYF
abundance: few
d_gene: NA
v_gene: TRBV7-2
j_gene: TRBJ2-5

CDR3nt: TGTGCCAGCAGTTTATCCCGGGACGAGCAGTACTTC
CDR3aa: CASSLSRDEQYF
abundance: many
d_gene: NA
v_gene: TRBV12-3/TRBV12-4
j_gene: TRBJ2-7

CDR3nt: TGTGCCAGCAGTGAATGGGCCGTTTCCTACAATGAGCAGTTCTTC
CDR3aa: CASSEWAVSYNEQFF
abundance: many
d_gene: NA
v_gene: TRBV6-1
j_gene: TRBJ2-1

CDR3nt: TGTGCCTGGAGTAGGGACAGATACTCACCCCTCCACTTT
CDR3aa: CAWSRDRYSPLHF
abundance: many
d_gene: TRBD1
v_gene: TRBV30
j_gene: TRBJ1-6

CDR3nt: TGTGCCGGGGGAGAGGCGGGCACCGGGGAGCTGTTTTTT
CDR3aa: CAGGEAGTGELFF
abundance: NA
d_gene: NA
v_gene: TRBV10-3
j_gene: TRBJ2-2

CDR3nt: TGTGCCAGCAGCCATGCTAAGAGGACTAGCGGAGCTTACGAGCAGTACTTC
CDR3aa: CASSHAKRTSGAYEQYF
abundance: NA
d_gene: TRBD2
v_gene: TRBV4-2
j_gene: TRBJ2-7

CDR3nt: TGTGCCAGCAGCCAAGATAGGGCCGGGGAGCTGTTTTTT
CDR3aa: CASSQDRAGELFF
abundance: many
d_gene: NA
v_gene: TRBV3-1
j_gene: TRBJ2-2

CDR3nt: TGCGCCAGCAGCCCGGCCTTCACCGGGGAGCTGTTTTTT
CDR3aa: CASSPAFTGELFF
abundance: few
d_gene: NA
v_gene: TRBV5-1
j_gene: TRBJ2-2

CDR3nt: TGCGCCAGCAGCCGGTTAAGAGGGGGGCTGGGGGGCTACACCTTC
CDR3aa: CASSRLRGGLGGYTF
abundance: few
d_gene: NA
v_gene: TRBV4-1
j_gene: TRBJ1-2

CDR3nt: TGCGCCAGCAGCTCCGGACTAGCGGGAGGGTCGAGCACAGATACGCAGTATTTT
CDR3aa: CASSSGLAGGSSTDTQYF
abundance: many
d_gene: TRBD2
v_gene: TRBV5-1
j_gene: TRBJ2-3

CDR3nt: TGTGCCAGCGACCATTTAAGCTCCTATAATTCACCCCTCCACTTT
CDR3aa: CASDHLSSYNSPLHF
abundance: NA
d_gene: NA
v_gene: TRBV7-9
j_gene: TRBJ1-6